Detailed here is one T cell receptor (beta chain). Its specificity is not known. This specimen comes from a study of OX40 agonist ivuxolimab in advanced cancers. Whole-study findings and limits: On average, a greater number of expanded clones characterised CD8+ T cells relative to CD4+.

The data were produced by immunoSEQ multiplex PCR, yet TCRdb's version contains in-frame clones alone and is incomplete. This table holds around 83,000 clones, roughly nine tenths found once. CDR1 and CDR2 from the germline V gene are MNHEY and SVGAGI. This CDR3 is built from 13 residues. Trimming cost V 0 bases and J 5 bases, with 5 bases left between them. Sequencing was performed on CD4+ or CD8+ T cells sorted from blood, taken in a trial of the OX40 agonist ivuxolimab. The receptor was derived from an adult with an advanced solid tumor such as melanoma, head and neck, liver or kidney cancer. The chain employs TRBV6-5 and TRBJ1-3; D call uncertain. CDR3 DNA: TGTGCCAGCAGTTACTCGCCGAGAAACACCATATATTTT. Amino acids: CASSYSPRNTIYF.